The 7 T cell receptor beta chains reported below all come from one sample, sequenced in a study of shared clonotypes between healthy human individuals. The protocol was immunoSEQ multiplex PCR, while the TCRdb copy is restricted to in-frame clones and leaves out a portion. The table includes fewer than 1.6 million clones, about 98.5% detected once. Material: naive CD4+ T cells sorted from blood. The subset denotes: CD45RA+ positively selected. All receptors come from a man younger than 40 in good health.

This clone was detected once. J is TRBJ1-2 and V is TRBV5-4; a weak D match, TRBD1 (5 bases). Germline V gives CDR1 SGHNT, CDR2 YYREEE (reference sequence). V was pared by 0 bases and J by 6 bases, with 15 bases between. The CDR3 is made up of 15 amino acids. CDR3 DNA: TGTGCCAGCAGCTTGGCCGCGCAGGGCAGGAATGGCTACACCTTC. Protein product: CASSLAAQGRNGYTF. Supplemented by reference TRBV5-4 and TRBJ1-2, the full variable domain reads ETGVTQSPTHLIKTRGQQVTLRCSSQSGHNTVSWYQQALGQGPQFIFQYYREEENGRGNFPPRFSGLQFPNYSSELNVNALELDDSALYLCASSLAAQGRNGYTFGSGTRLTVV.

Only one count was recorded for this clone. CDR3 in amino acids: CASSLVRQLGGEQYF. The CDR3 DNA is TGTGCCAGCAGCTTAGTTAGACAGTTGGGGGGTGAGCAGTACTTC. The chain is built from TRBV7-2 and TRBJ2-7; D is perhaps TRBD2 (6 bases). The germline V gene encodes CDR1 SGHTA and CDR2 FQGNSA. The V and J ends lost 1 base and 7 bases respectively, with 17 bases between them. The CDR3 contains 15 residues.

This sequence joins TRBV29-1 and TRBJ2-5; TRBD1 matches at 7 bases. The junction had 3 bases not matched to a gene; V was cut back by 4 bases and J by 1 base. CDR1 SQVTM and CDR2 ANQGSEA come from the germline V gene. This CDR3 is built from 13 residues. CDR3 loop: CSVATGSQETQYF. CDR3 nucleotide sequence: TGCAGCGTTGCGACAGGGAGCCAAGAGACCCAGTACTTC.

The chain carries TRBV9 and TRBJ2-1; D not resolved. This CDR3 comprises 14 residues. Germline CDR1 reads SGDLS; CDR2 reads YYNGEE. The V end lost 0 bases, the J end lost 5 bases, and 9 bases lay between the germline ends. The CDR3 nucleotides are TGTGCCAGCAGCGTAGTGGCCCGTGACAATGAGCAGTTCTTC. It encodes CASSVVARDNEQFF.

The V gene is TRBV27, the J gene TRBJ2-7; TRBD1 matches 8 bases. This CDR3 has 14 residues. The V segment lost 8 bases and the J segment 1 base; nucleotides outside the gene matches: 7. Germline CDR1 is MNHEY and CDR2 is SMNVEV (reference sequence). DNA of the CDR3: TGTGCCAGCTCTGGACAGGGAAGTTCCTACGAGCAGTACTTC. This encodes CASSGQGSSYEQYF.

The genes are TRBV4-3 and TRBJ2-6, with D possibly TRBD2 on 6 matching bases. This CDR3 is 15 amino acids long. V lost 3 bases, J lost 11 bases, and 17 bases lay in between. The germline gives CDR1 LGHNA, CDR2 YSLEER. CDR3 in amino acids: CASSQGGAGTDVLTF. CDR3 in DNA: TGCGCCAGCAGCCAGGGAGGCGCAGGAACCGACGTCCTGACTTTC.

The sample holds one count of this clone. The chain links TRBV4-3 to TRBJ1-1; D possibly corresponds to TRBD1 (5 bases). Trimming removed 3 bases from V and 1 base from J, with 9 bases in between. The CDR3 has 14 amino acids. Per germline, CDR1 LGHNA and CDR2 YSLEER. CDR3 nucleotides: TGCGCCAGCAGCCAGTGGACACCGAACACTGAAGCTTTCTTT. Residues: CASSQWTPNTEAFF.